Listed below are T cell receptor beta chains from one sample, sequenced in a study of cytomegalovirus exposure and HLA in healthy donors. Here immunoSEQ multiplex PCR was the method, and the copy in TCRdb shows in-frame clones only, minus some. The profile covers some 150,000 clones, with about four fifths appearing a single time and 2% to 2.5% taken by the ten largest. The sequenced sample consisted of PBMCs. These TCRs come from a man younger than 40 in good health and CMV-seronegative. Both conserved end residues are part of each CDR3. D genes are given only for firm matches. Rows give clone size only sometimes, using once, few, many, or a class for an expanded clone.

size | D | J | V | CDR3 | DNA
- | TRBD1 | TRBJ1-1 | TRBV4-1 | CASSPTSLRLGTAMNTEAFF | TGCGCCAGCAGCCCCACCTCGCTTCGCCTTGGGACAGCGATGAACACTGAAGCTTTCTTT
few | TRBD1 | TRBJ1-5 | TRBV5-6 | CASSSAGTGNQPQHF | TGTGCCAGCAGCTCTGCCGGGACAGGGAATCAGCCCCAGCATTTT
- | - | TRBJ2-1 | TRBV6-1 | CASSDTSYNEQFF | TGTGCCAGCAGTGATACAAGTTACAATGAGCAGTTCTTC
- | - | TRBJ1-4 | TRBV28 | CASSAGEKLFF | TGTGCCAGCAGTGCGGGTGAAAAACTGTTTTTT
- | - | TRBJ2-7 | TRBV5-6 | CASSLLQGHEQYF | TGTGCCAGCAGCTTGTTACAGGGCCACGAGCAGTACTTC
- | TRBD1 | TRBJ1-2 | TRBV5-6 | CASRATGAARFYGYPF | TGTGCCAGCAGGGCGACAGGGGCCGCCCGATTCTATGGCTACCCCTTC
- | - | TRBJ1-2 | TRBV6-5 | CASSYTGNYGYTF | TGTGCCAGCAGTTACACAGGCAACTATGGCTACACCTTC
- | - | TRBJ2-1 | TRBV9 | CASSVVGGLSSYNEQFF | TGTGCCAGCAGCGTAGTTGGAGGGCTTAGCTCCTACAATGAGCAGTTCTTC
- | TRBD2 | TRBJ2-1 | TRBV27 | CASSLSRRGGLRNEQFF | TGTGCCAGCAGTTTATCCAGGCGGGGGGGCCTCCGCAATGAGCAGTTCTTC
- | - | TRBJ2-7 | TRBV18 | CASSPSNNYYEQYF | TGTGCCAGCTCACCAAGCAATAATTACTACGAGCAGTACTTC
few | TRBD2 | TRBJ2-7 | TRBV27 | CASSLGWGTSGGQYEQYF | TGTGCCAGCAGTTTAGGATGGGGGACTAGCGGGGGCCAATACGAGCAGTACTTC
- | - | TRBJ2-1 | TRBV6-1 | CASSEVGAGLEQFF | TGTGCCAGCAGTGAAGTAGGGGCGGGGCTTGAGCAGTTCTTC
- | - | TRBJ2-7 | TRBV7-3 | CASSLTGGEQYF | TGTGCCAGCAGCTTAACCGGCGGGGAGCAGTACTTC
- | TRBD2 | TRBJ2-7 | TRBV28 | CASSPQWGSGFYEQYF | TGTGCCAGCAGTCCCCAATGGGGTAGCGGGTTTTACGAGCAGTACTTC
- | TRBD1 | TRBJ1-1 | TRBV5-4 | CASSPPGQGLGAFF | TGTGCCAGCAGCCCTCCGGGACAGGGTTTAGGAGCTTTCTTT
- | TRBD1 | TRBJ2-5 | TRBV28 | CASSTTRQGWVTQYF | TGTGCCAGCAGCACCACCCGACAGGGGTGGGTGACCCAGTACTTC
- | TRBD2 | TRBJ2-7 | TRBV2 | CASSVERGSSYEQYF | TGTGCCAGCAGTGTTGAGCGGGGGAGCTCCTACGAGCAGTACTTC
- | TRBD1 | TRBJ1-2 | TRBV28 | CASNYPGGGYGYTF | TGTGCCAGCAATTATCCAGGGGGCGGCTATGGCTACACCTTC
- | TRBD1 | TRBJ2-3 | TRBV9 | CASSVQGALMDTQYF | TGTGCCAGCAGCGTTCAGGGGGCGCTCATGGATACGCAGTATTTT
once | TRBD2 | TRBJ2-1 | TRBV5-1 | CASSLTGGAYNEQFF | TGCGCCAGCAGCTTGACGGGAGGGGCGTACAATGAGCAGTTCTTC
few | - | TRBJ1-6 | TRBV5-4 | CASSLGQGLASPLHF | TGTGCCAGCAGCTTGGGGCAGGGGTTAGCTTCACCCCTCCACTTT
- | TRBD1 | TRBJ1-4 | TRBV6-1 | CASETGGFPYEKLFF | TGTGCCAGCGAGACAGGGGGCTTTCCTTATGAAAAACTGTTTTTT
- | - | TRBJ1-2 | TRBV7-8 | CASSPPGVGGYTF | TGTGCCAGCAGCCCACCCGGGGTTGGGGGCTACACCTTC
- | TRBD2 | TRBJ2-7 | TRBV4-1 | CASSQDLGGRDPYEQYF | TGCGCCAGCAGCCAAGATCTCGGAGGGAGGGACCCCTACGAGCAGTACTTC
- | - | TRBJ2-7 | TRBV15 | CATSIMAGASSYEQYF | TGTGCCACCAGCATCATGGCAGGGGCCAGCTCCTACGAGCAGTACTTC
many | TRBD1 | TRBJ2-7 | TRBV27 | CASSSLQGPREQYF | TGTGCCAGCAGTTCATTACAGGGGCCTAGGGAGCAGTACTTC
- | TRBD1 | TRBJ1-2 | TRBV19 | CASSMAGTGPTGYTF | TGTGCCAGTAGTATGGCCGGGACAGGGCCCACGGGCTACACCTTC
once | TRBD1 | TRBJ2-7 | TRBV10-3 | CAINEGQGVWYEQYF | TGTGCCATCAACGAGGGACAGGGGGTGTGGTACGAGCAGTACTTC
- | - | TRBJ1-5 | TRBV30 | CALGAPQPQNF | TGTGCCTTGGGCGCTCCTCAGCCCCAGAATTTT
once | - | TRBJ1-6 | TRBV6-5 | CASSYSGGSSNSPLHF | TGTGCCAGCAGTTACTCTGGCGGCAGCAGTAATTCACCCCTCCACTTT
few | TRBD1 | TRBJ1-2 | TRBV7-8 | CASSSTTGTGLPGYTF | TGTGCCAGCAGCTCTACTACCGGGACAGGGCTTCCCGGCTACACCTTC
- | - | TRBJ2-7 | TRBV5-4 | CASSPGQNPSYEQYF | TGTGCCAGCAGTCCCGGACAGAATCCATCCTACGAGCAGTACTTC
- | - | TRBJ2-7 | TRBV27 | CASSLVQSYEQYF | TGTGCCAGCAGTTTAGTCCAATCCTACGAGCAGTACTTC
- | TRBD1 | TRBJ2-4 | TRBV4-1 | CASSQTGNRGGGIQYF | TGCGCCAGCAGCCAAACAGGGAACAGGGGTGGAGGCATTCAGTACTTC
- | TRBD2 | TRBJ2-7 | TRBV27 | CASSPRGSGAYEQYF | TGTGCCAGCAGTCCCCGGGGTAGCGGGGCCTACGAGCAGTACTTC
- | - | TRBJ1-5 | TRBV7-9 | CASSLVGDQPQHF | TGTGCCAGCAGCTTAGTCGGTGATCAGCCCCAGCATTTT
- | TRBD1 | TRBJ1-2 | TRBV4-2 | CASSQVGLLTKSGTANYGYTF | TGTGCCAGCAGCCAAGTAGGCCTCCTAACCAAGTCCGGGACAGCTAACTATGGCTACACCTTC
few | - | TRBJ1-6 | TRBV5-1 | CASSPNIARRGSPLHF | TGCGCCAGCAGCCCCAATATTGCGCGTCGCGGCTCACCCCTCCACTTT
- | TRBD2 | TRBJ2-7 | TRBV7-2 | CASSADAGTSAYEQYF | TGTGCCAGCAGCGCCGACGCCGGGACTAGCGCCTACGAGCAGTACTTC
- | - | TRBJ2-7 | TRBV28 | CASSPGVGNEQYF | TGTGCCAGCAGTCCGGGGGTGGGAAACGAGCAGTACTTC
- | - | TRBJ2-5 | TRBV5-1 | CASSLSTDQETQYF | TGCGCCAGCAGCTTGTCGACAGACCAAGAGACCCAGTACTTC
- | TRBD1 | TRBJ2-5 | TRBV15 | CATSRDRGRETQYF | TGTGCCACCAGCAGAGACAGGGGGCGGGAGACCCAGTACTTC
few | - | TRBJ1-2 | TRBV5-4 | CASSRGGNYGYTF | TGTGCCAGCAGCCGGGGAGGCAACTATGGCTACACCTTC
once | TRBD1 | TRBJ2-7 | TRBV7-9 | CASTYDRASYEQYF | TGTGCCAGCACCTATGACAGGGCCTCCTACGAGCAGTACTTC
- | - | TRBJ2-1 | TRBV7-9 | CASSLAVTRYYNEQFF | TGTGCCAGCAGCTTAGCAGTGACACGTTACTACAATGAGCAGTTCTTC
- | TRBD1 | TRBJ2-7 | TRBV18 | CASSLRTGYSYEQYF | TGTGCCAGCTCCCTCCGGACAGGTTACTCCTACGAGCAGTACTTC
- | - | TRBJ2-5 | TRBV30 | CAWSVANQGETQYF | TGTGCCTGGAGTGTAGCCAACCAGGGAGAGACCCAGTACTTC
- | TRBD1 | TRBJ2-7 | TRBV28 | CASSFSTGGRYEQYF | TGTGCCAGCAGTTTTAGCACAGGGGGCAGGTACGAGCAGTACTTC
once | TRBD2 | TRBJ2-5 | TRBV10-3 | CAISDTSGREETQYF | TGTGCCATCAGTGATACTAGCGGGAGGGAAGAGACCCAGTACTTC
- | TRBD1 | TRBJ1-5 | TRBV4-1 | CASSPMGQGVQPQHF | TGCGCCAGCAGCCCTATGGGGCAGGGGGTTCAGCCCCAGCATTTT
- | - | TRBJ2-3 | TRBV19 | CASSMGDSTDTQYF | TGTGCCAGTAGTATGGGGGACTCCACAGATACGCAGTATTTT
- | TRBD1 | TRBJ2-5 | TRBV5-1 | CASSPNKGATWGETQYF | TGCGCCAGCAGCCCTAATAAGGGGGCCACCTGGGGGGAGACCCAGTACTTC
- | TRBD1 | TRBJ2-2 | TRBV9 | CASSDRGPGELFF | TGTGCCAGCAGCGACAGGGGGCCCGGGGAGCTGTTTTTT
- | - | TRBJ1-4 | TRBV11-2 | CASSGLTNEKLFF | TGTGCCAGCAGCGGGCTGACTAATGAAAAACTGTTTTTT